This entry lists 9 T cell receptor beta chains sequenced from one sample in a study of CD8+ T cells in alopecia areata. The treatment denotes: oral pan-JAK inhibitor, 5-10 mg twice daily. TCR sequencing used cDNA made by reverse transcription of extracted RNA. Sequenced by immunoSEQ multiplex PCR; TCRdb stores in-frame clones only, minus some. The table lists 95,000 to 100,000 clones, almost 60% of them singletons. This material consisted of CD8+ T cells sorted from blood, taken at approximately week 56, from a patient treated with tofacitinib. All receptors come from a human donor with alopecia areata.

The chain has TRBV15 and TRBJ2-7; no firm D call. The V end was cut by 1 base, the J end by 7 bases, with 5 bases between. The germline gives CDR1 LNHNV, CDR2 YYDKDF (reference sequence). This CDR3 contains 11 residues. CDR3 in amino acids: CATSRGVEQYF. The CDR3 coding sequence is TGTGCCACCAGCAGAGGGGTTGAGCAGTACTTC.

This clone was detected a few times. The rearrangement joins TRBV21-1 to TRBJ2-7; TRBD2 is taken as the D call from the table, unchecked against the DNA. TRBV21-1 is a listed pseudogene. The CDR3 consists of 17 residues. CDR3 sequence: CASSNPPWETSTSEQYF. In DNA, the CDR3 is TGTGCCAGCAGCAACCCTCCGTGGGAGACTTCTACGAGCGAGCAGTACTTC.

This chain uses TRBV25-1 with TRBJ2-7; the D call may be TRBD1 or TRBD2 (6 bases each). V was cut by 2 bases and J by 6 bases, with 23 bases left in between. CDR1 MGHDK and CDR2 SYGVNS come from the germline V gene. CDR3 size: 17 residues. The CDR3, as DNA: TGTGCCAGCAGTGAAGGAGGACCCTACAGGGAGGATGGCGAGCAGTACTTC. The encoded protein is CASSEGGPYREDGEQYF.

The chain combines TRBV2 with TRBJ2-5; D gene unclear. CDR3 length: 15 residues. Trimming removed 10 bases at V and 3 bases at J, with 21 bases between. Looked up from germline, CDR1 is SNHLY and CDR2 is FYNNEI. CDR3 protein: CATDSRSGEKETQYF. The CDR3 nucleotides are TGTGCCACCGACTCCCGATCAGGAGAAAAAGAGACCCAGTACTTC.

The genes are TRBV9 and TRBJ1-1, with a possible D match to TRBD1 (6 bases). CDR1 is SGDLS and CDR2 is YYNGEE in the germline V gene. Deletions cut 4 bases from V and 3 bases from J, with 16 bases between. The CDR3 is 15 residues long. The DNA for the CDR3 is TGTGCCAGCAGCTTCCAACAGGGACGAGACACTGAAGCTTTCTTT. Translating gives CASSFQQGRDTEAFF.

This chain joins TRBV27 and TRBJ2-7; TRBD2 agrees at 7 bases. There are 15 residues in the CDR3. Germline assignment: CDR1 MNHEY and CDR2 SMNVEV (reference sequence). V lost 5 bases to trimming and J lost 1 base; unmatched junction nucleotides: 8. CDR3 protein: CASSPSGGKSYEQYF. CDR3 DNA: TGTGCCAGCAGTCCCTCCGGGGGGAAATCCTACGAGCAGTACTTC.

V and J are TRBV5-1 and TRBJ2-7; 8 nucleotides line up with TRBD1. With 5 bases clipped from V and 3 bases from J, the junction kept 10 bases outside the gene matches. The CDR3 is 15 residues long. From germline, CDR1 is SGHRS and CDR2 YFSETQ. As DNA, the CDR3 is TGCGCCAGCAGGGCGGCACAGGGACAGGTCTACGAGCAGTACTTC. Translating gives CASRAAQGQVYEQYF.

As regards this clone: The sample contains more than one DNA sequence encoding this CDR3. The rearrangement joins TRBV29-1 to TRBJ2-5; 16 nucleotides line up with TRBD2. Germline V gene sequence: CDR1 SQVTM, CDR2 ANQGSEA. The CDR3 consists of 18 residues. The V segment lost 2 bases and the J segment 5 bases; nucleotides outside the gene matches: 11. The CDR3 region has the DNA TGCAGCGTTGAAAGACCGGGACTAGCGGGGGGGCGCCAGGAGACCCAGTACTTC. Translation: CSVERPGLAGGRQETQYF.

The chain combines TRBV5-1 with TRBJ1-2; 12 nucleotides agree with TRBD1. CDR3 length: 16 residues. Germline V gene sequence: CDR1 SGHRS, CDR2 YFSETQ. Trimming at V came to 4 bases and at J to 3 bases, leaving 7 bases not matched to a gene. The CDR3 is CASSPGTGGEDYGYTF. CDR3 nucleotides: TGCGCCAGCAGCCCCGGGACAGGGGGCGAGGACTATGGCTACACCTTC.